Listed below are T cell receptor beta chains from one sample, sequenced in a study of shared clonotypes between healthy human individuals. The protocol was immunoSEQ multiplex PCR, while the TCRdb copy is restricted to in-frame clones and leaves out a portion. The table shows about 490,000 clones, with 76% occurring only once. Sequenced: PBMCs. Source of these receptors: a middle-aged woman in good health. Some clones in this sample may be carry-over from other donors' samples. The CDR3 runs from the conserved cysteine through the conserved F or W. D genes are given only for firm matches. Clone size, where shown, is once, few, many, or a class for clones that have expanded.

cdr3_aa: CASGLTTFYNEQFF
cdr3_nt: TGTGCTAGTGGTCTCACTACCTTCTACAATGAGCAGTTCTTC
d_call: NA
clone_size: NA
v_call: TRBV12-5
j_call: TRBJ2-1

cdr3_aa: CASSPGAGALNQPQHF
cdr3_nt: TGTGCCAGCAGCCCGGGGGCTGGGGCCCTCAATCAGCCCCAGCATTTT
d_call: NA
clone_size: NA
v_call: TRBV11-2
j_call: TRBJ1-5

cdr3_aa: CASSFAHYEQYF
cdr3_nt: TGTGCCAGCAGTTTCGCACACTACGAGCAGTACTTC
d_call: NA
clone_size: NA
v_call: TRBV28
j_call: TRBJ2-7

cdr3_aa: CASSVAVVSGYNEQFF
cdr3_nt: TGTGCCAGCAGCGTAGCCGTTGTTTCTGGCTACAATGAGCAGTTCTTC
d_call: NA
clone_size: NA
v_call: TRBV9
j_call: TRBJ2-1

cdr3_aa: CASSMGFGNQPQHF
cdr3_nt: TGTGCCAGTAGTATGGGTTTCGGCAATCAGCCCCAGCATTTT
d_call: NA
clone_size: NA
v_call: TRBV19
j_call: TRBJ1-5

cdr3_aa: CASSQPSGASYNEQFF
cdr3_nt: TGTGCCAGCAGCCAACCTAGCGGAGCCTCCTACAATGAGCAGTTCTTC
d_call: TRBD2
clone_size: NA
v_call: TRBV5-4
j_call: TRBJ2-1

cdr3_aa: CASSRIPAGAYEQYF
cdr3_nt: TGCGCCAGCAGCCGCATCCCAGCGGGAGCCTACGAGCAGTACTTC
d_call: TRBD2
clone_size: NA
v_call: TRBV4-1
j_call: TRBJ2-7

cdr3_aa: CASSSTSGRGEQYF
cdr3_nt: TGTGCCAGCAGCTCAACTAGCGGGAGGGGGGAGCAGTACTTC
d_call: TRBD2
clone_size: few
v_call: TRBV5-4
j_call: TRBJ2-7

cdr3_aa: CASREGADTQYF
cdr3_nt: TGTGCCAGCAGGGAGGGAGCCGATACGCAGTATTTT
d_call: NA
clone_size: NA
v_call: TRBV2
j_call: TRBJ2-3

cdr3_aa: CASSRTGVDGNTIYF
cdr3_nt: TGCGCCAGCAGCCGGACAGGAGTTGATGGAAACACCATATATTTT
d_call: TRBD1
clone_size: NA
v_call: TRBV4-1
j_call: TRBJ1-3

cdr3_aa: CASSFSTDFSYEQYF
cdr3_nt: TGTGCCAGCAGTTTCTCCACAGACTTCTCCTACGAGCAGTACTTC
d_call: NA
clone_size: NA
v_call: TRBV28
j_call: TRBJ2-7